This paragraph covers one TCR beta chain sequence. Its specificity is not known. The sample originates from a study of T-cell memory formation after mild COVID-19. The CDR3 spans 17 residues. Trimming cost V 0 bases and J 0 bases, with 10 bases left between them. In germline, CDR1 is SGHRS, CDR2 YFSETQ. The study, taken as a whole, reports: Among contracting clones, CD4+ were mainly CM/EM and CD8+ enriched in EMRA.

5'RACE with constant-segment primers yielded barcoded, UMI-tagged TCR alpha and TCR beta cDNA libraries. TCRdb redid the calling of the 5' RACE reads with MiXCR, one entry per CDR3 protein. The sample carries over 45,000 distinct CDR3 sequences, 9.3% recorded once. Sequenced material: PBMCs or a T cell subset sorted from them (not recorded which). The clonotype was recovered from an adult woman who had mild COVID-19 (a few samples of this study predate the infection). Cell type and time point are not known. The gene calls are TRBV5-1 and TRBJ1-6; D gene uncertain. The CDR3 loop reads CASSLERLSSYNSPLHF. DNA for the CDR3: TGCGCCAGCAGCTTGGAACGGTTGAGCTCCTATAATTCACCCCTCCACTTT.